A single T cell receptor beta chain is shown here with its context. CDR1 and CDR2 (germline): WSHSY, SAAADI. This CDR3 comprises 19 residues. J gave up 2 bases and V 5 bases, and 17 bases lay outside the gene matches. The data originate from a study of blood T cell repertoires in COVID-19. Study-level background: The United States, Italy and Spain provided the acute and convalescent COVID-19 samples.

Assay: immunoSEQ multiplex PCR; the TCRdb copy retains only in-frame clones and omits some. The top ten clones hold 6.5% to 8% of a sample with around 300,000 clones, around nine tenths of them seen once. This TCR was recovered from a woman between 25 and 40 years old with COVID-19, enrolled during active disease. V usage is TRBV10-2 and J usage is TRBJ2-3; 9 positions agree with TRBD2. Material: peripheral blood. The DNA of the CDR3 is TGCGCCAGCAGTCTTCGGCTAGCGGGACTCTTTGGACTCACAGATACGCAGTATTTT. It yields the protein CASSLRLAGLFGLTDTQYF.